This is a list of T cell receptor beta chains from one sample in a study of T cells after yellow fever vaccination. TCRdb re-analysed the 5' RACE reads in MiXCR, keeping a single row per CDR3 protein. This sample has roughly 74,000 distinct CDR3 sequences, with 7.1% found just once. The source material was CD8+ T cells sorted from PBMCs, sampled less than 6 days after the first yellow fever vaccination. All receptors come from a man aged 18 to 29 who received the YFV17D yellow fever vaccine. CDR3s include the opening cysteine and the closing phenylalanine or tryptophan. Each record gives: clone size, D gene, V gene, J gene, CDR3 DNA, CDR3 protein. D genes are given only for firm matches. The size of a clone is reported for some rows only, either as once, few or many, or as a class for expanded clones.

.,.,TRBV12-3/TRBV12-4,TRBJ2-1,TGTGCCAGCAGTTTAGCGGCAGGGGTGTTCTTC,CASSLAAGVFF
many,TRBD2,TRBV14,TRBJ2-1,TGTGCCAGCAGCCAAGATATCAATCTAGCGGGGACCCGCTACAATGAGCAGTTCTTC,CASSQDINLAGTRYNEQFF
many,TRBD1,TRBV5-1,TRBJ2-1,TGCGCCAGCAGAGGACAGGGCAATGAGCAGTTCTTC,CASRGQGNEQFF
few,TRBD1,TRBV2,TRBJ2-2,TGTGCCAGCAGTATTCTATCGGGGACAGCGATGAACACCGGGGAGCTGTTTTTT,CASSILSGTAMNTGELFF
.,.,TRBV7-6,TRBJ1-6,TGTGCCAGCAGCTTAGGGACAGCCCCTAGCTCCTATAATTCACCCCTCCACTTT,CASSLGTAPSSYNSPLHF
many,.,TRBV12-3/TRBV12-4,TRBJ2-7,TGTGCCAGCAGTTTGGGACTGACCTACGAGCAGTACTTC,CASSLGLTYEQYF
few,.,TRBV7-8,TRBJ2-3,TGTGCCAGCAGCTCTTCTGCAGATACGCAGTATTTT,CASSSSADTQYF
.,TRBD2,TRBV5-4,TRBJ2-5,TGTGCCAGCGGCCGGACTAGCGGGGTTAGATACCAAGAGACCCAGTACTTC,CASGRTSGVRYQETQYF
few,.,TRBV18,TRBJ2-3,TGTGCCAGCTCACCACCGGAACAGCTCACGCAGTATTTT,CASSPPEQLTQYF
many,TRBD1,TRBV4-1,TRBJ2-7,TGCGCCAGCAGCCCTGGACAGGGGAACGAGCAGTACTTC,CASSPGQGNEQYF
many,TRBD1,TRBV4-1,TRBJ1-4,TGCGCCAGCAAAACAGGGGCGGAAGAAAAACTGTTTTTT,CASKTGAEEKLFF
many,.,TRBV7-9,TRBJ1-5,TGTGCCAGCAGCTATAGCAATCAGCCCCAGCATTTT,CASSYSNQPQHF
.,.,TRBV7-9,TRBJ1-4,TGTGCCAGCGCGTCAGGGTGGGCTAATGAAAAACTGTTTTTT,CASASGWANEKLFF
few,.,TRBV10-3,TRBJ2-6,TGTCCCATCAGTCTAGAACGCGCCACCTCTGGGGCCAACGTCCTGACTTTC,CPISLERATSGANVLTF
.,TRBD1,TRBV5-4,TRBJ2-3,TGTGCCAGCAGCTCACAGGGGGCGGACCCAGATACGCAGTATTTT,CASSSQGADPDTQYF
.,TRBD1,TRBV5-5,TRBJ1-6,TGTGCCAGCAGCCACCGGGACAGCAGTAATTCACCCCTCCACTTT,CASSHRDSSNSPLHF
.,TRBD2,TRBV12-3/TRBV12-4,TRBJ2-2,TGTGCCAGCAGTGGGACTAGCGGATACACCGGGGAGCTGTTTTTT,CASSGTSGYTGELFF
few,.,TRBV7-9,TRBJ1-2,TGTGCCAGCAGCCCGGGGGACGCCGGGTATGGCTACACCTTC,CASSPGDAGYGYTF
few,.,TRBV12-3/TRBV12-4,TRBJ1-2,TGTGCCAGCAGCCCTTCCGGGACGGACTATGGCTACACCTTC,CASSPSGTDYGYTF
.,TRBD1,TRBV4-1,TRBJ2-7,TGCGCCAGCCAAACAGGGGATGGGTATGACGAGCAGTACTTC,CASQTGDGYDEQYF
many,.,TRBV6-5,TRBJ1-1,TGTGCCAGCAGTTACTCCGGGACACAGAACACTGAAGCTTTCTTT,CASSYSGTQNTEAFF
.,TRBD2,TRBV4-3,TRBJ2-3,TGCGCCAGCAGCCCTGTAGCGGGGGGGTCAGATACGCAGTATTTT,CASSPVAGGSDTQYF
many,TRBD1,TRBV6-1,TRBJ1-5,TGTGCCAGCAGTGGGACAGGGGGACGAACTAATCAGCCCCAGCATTTT,CASSGTGGRTNQPQHF
few,.,TRBV7-8,TRBJ1-5,TGTGCCAGCAGCCATGACAGGAACAATCAGCCCCAGCATTTT,CASSHDRNNQPQHF